The entry below describes one TCR beta chain. Its target is unknown. The V end was cut by 0 bases, the J end by 12 bases, with 12 bases between. The CDR3 contains 11 residues. Germline V lookup: CDR1 DFQATT, CDR2 SNEGSKA (reference sequence). Original analysis: Junction-only immunoSEQ data arrived without quality scores, meaning filtering differed. Sequenced by immunoSEQ multiplex PCR; TCRdb stores in-frame clones only, minus some. V, J and clone size were drawn from that table, and D and trimming were deduced from the DNA. The sample lists some 1,600,000 clones, approximately 98% occurring once. This record comes from a study of shared clonotypes between healthy human individuals. Study conclusions and caveats: Naive CD4 clonotype sharing across a few donors was approximately 5%. Generation probability values for non-shared clonotypes were lower than those for clonotypes shared by all four donors.

The J gene is TRBJ2-7, the V gene TRBV20-1; D may be TRBD2 (6 bases). The TCR sequence derives from a man aged 25 to 45 in good health. Sample: naive CD4+ T cells sorted from blood. Subset denoted: CD45RA+ positively selected. The DNA of the CDR3 is TGCAGTGCTAGAGATCCGGGGGAGGCGTACTTC. Translation: CSARDPGEAYF.